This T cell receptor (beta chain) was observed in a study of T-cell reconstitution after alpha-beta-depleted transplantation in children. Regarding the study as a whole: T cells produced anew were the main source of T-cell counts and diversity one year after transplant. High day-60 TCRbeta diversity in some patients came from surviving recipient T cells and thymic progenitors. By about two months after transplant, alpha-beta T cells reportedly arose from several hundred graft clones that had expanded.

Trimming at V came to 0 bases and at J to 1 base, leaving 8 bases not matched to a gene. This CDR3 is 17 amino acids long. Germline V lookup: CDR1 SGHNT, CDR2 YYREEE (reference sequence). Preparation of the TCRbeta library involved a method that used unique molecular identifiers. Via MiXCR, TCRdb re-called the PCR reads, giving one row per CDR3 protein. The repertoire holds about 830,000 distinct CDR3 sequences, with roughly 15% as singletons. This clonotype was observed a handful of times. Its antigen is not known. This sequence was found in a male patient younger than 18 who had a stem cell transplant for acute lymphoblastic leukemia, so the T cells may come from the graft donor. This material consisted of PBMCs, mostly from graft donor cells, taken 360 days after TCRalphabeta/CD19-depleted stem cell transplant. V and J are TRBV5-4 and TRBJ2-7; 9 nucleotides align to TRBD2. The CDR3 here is CASSLVALAGVSYEQYF. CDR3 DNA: TGTGCCAGCAGCTTGGTAGCCTTAGCGGGGGTATCCTACGAGCAGTACTTC. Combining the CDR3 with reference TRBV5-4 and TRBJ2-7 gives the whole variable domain ETGVTQSPTHLIKTRGQQVTLRCSSQSGHNTVSWYQQALGQGPQFIFQYYREEENGRGNFPPRFSGLQFPNYSSELNVNALELDDSALYLCASSLVALAGVSYEQYFGPGTRLTVT.